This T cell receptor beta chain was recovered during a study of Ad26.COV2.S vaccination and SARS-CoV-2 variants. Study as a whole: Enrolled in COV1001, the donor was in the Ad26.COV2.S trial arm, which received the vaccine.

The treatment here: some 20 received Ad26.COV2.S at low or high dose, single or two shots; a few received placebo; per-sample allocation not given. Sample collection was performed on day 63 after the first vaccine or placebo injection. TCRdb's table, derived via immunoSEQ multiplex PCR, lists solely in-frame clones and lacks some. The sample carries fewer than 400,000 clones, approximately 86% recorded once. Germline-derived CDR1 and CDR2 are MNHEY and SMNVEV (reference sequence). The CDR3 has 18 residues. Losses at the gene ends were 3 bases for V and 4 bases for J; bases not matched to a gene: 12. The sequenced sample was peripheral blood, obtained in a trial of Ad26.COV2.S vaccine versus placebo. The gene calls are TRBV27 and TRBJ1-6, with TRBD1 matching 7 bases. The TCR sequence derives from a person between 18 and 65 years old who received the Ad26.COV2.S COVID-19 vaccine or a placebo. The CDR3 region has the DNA TGTGCCAGCAGTTTTAGTCGGGGGACAGCAACTTATAATTCACCCCTCCACTTT. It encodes CASSFSRGTATYNSPLHF.